The rows below give T cell receptor beta chains drawn from one sample of a study of T-cell memory formation after mild COVID-19. From the 5' RACE reads, TCRdb called clonotypes with MiXCR, one entry per CDR3 protein. The top ten hold under 8.5% of the sample, which has about 560,000 distinct CDR3 sequences, roughly a fifth seen once. Sequencing used PBMCs or a T cell subset sorted from them (not recorded which). Source of these receptors: an adult woman who had mild COVID-19 (a few samples of this study predate the infection). Cell type and time point are not known. The CDR3 runs from the conserved cysteine through the conserved F or W. Each record gives: D gene, J gene, V gene, clone size, CDR3 protein, CDR3 DNA. A D gene is named only where the DNA matches it firmly. Some rows mark clone size as missing; the rest say once, few, many or name a class of expanded clone.

D gene: NA
J gene: TRBJ2-5
V gene: TRBV7-2
clone size: NA
CDR3 protein: CASSRDIQQETQYF
CDR3 DNA: TGTGCCAGCAGCCGGGACATCCAACAAGAGACCCAGTACTTC

D gene: NA
J gene: TRBJ1-1
V gene: TRBV12-3/TRBV12-4
clone size: few
CDR3 protein: CASSSGQSLMNTEAFF
CDR3 DNA: TGTGCCAGCAGTTCTGGACAGTCCCTCATGAACACTGAAGCTTTCTTT

D gene: NA
J gene: TRBJ2-2
V gene: TRBV4-3
clone size: NA
CDR3 protein: CASSQDVRRGTNTGELFF
CDR3 DNA: TGCGCCAGCAGCCAAGATGTAAGGCGGGGTACGAACACCGGGGAGCTGTTTTTT

D gene: NA
J gene: TRBJ2-7
V gene: TRBV18
clone size: NA
CDR3 protein: CASSPPKSEQYF
CDR3 DNA: TGTGCCAGCTCACCACCCAAAAGCGAGCAGTACTTC

D gene: NA
J gene: TRBJ1-2
V gene: TRBV28
clone size: few
CDR3 protein: CASSFLSPGVRGYTF
CDR3 DNA: TGTGCCAGCAGTTTTTTATCTCCGGGGGTTCGTGGCTACACCTTC

D gene: TRBD1
J gene: TRBJ2-1
V gene: TRBV29-1
clone size: NA
CDR3 protein: CSVVDRGYNEQFF
CDR3 DNA: TGCAGCGTCGTAGACAGGGGTTACAATGAGCAGTTCTTC

D gene: NA
J gene: TRBJ1-1
V gene: TRBV7-3
clone size: many
CDR3 protein: CASSLLGNTEAFF
CDR3 DNA: TGTGCCAGCAGTTTGTTGGGGAACACTGAAGCTTTCTTT

D gene: TRBD2
J gene: TRBJ2-3
V gene: TRBV20-1
clone size: few
CDR3 protein: CSARVAGGPTTDTQYF
CDR3 DNA: TGCAGTGCTAGGGTGGCGGGAGGGCCGACCACAGATACGCAGTATTTT

D gene: NA
J gene: TRBJ2-2
V gene: TRBV5-1
clone size: few
CDR3 protein: CASTSGRRNTGELFF
CDR3 DNA: TGCGCCAGCACGTCGGGACGGAGGAACACCGGGGAGCTGTTTTTT

D gene: TRBD2
J gene: TRBJ2-1
V gene: TRBV9
clone size: NA
CDR3 protein: CASSAGGRADEQFF
CDR3 DNA: TGTGCCAGCAGCGCGGGGGGAAGGGCGGATGAGCAGTTCTTC

D gene: NA
J gene: TRBJ2-7
V gene: TRBV18
clone size: NA
CDR3 protein: CASSRPHYEQYF
CDR3 DNA: TGTGCCAGCTCAAGGCCTCACTACGAGCAGTACTTC

D gene: NA
J gene: TRBJ2-1
V gene: TRBV7-3
clone size: NA
CDR3 protein: CASTSGGEQFF
CDR3 DNA: TGTGCCAGCACCTCCGGGGGTGAGCAGTTCTTC

D gene: NA
J gene: TRBJ1-2
V gene: TRBV4-2
clone size: few
CDR3 protein: CASSQERVGQDPNYGYTF
CDR3 DNA: TGTGCCAGCAGCCAAGAAAGGGTTGGCCAGGATCCTAACTATGGCTACACCTTC

D gene: TRBD2
J gene: TRBJ2-3
V gene: TRBV24-1
clone size: NA
CDR3 protein: CATSDPGLARADTQYF
CDR3 DNA: TGTGCCACCAGTGACCCCGGACTAGCTAGGGCAGATACGCAGTATTTT

D gene: NA
J gene: TRBJ1-6
V gene: TRBV20-1
clone size: NA
CDR3 protein: CSARRPAGDSPLHF
CDR3 DNA: TGCAGTGCTAGACGGCCAGCCGGGGATTCACCCCTCCACTTT

D gene: NA
J gene: TRBJ1-1
V gene: TRBV7-2
clone size: few
CDR3 protein: CASSRRWGSSDTEAFF
CDR3 DNA: TGTGCCAGCAGCAGAAGGTGGGGTTCGTCCGACACTGAAGCTTTCTTT

D gene: TRBD2
J gene: TRBJ2-1
V gene: TRBV5-5
clone size: NA
CDR3 protein: CASSLVGTSPYNEQFF
CDR3 DNA: TGTGCCAGCAGCTTGGTTGGGACTAGCCCCTACAATGAGCAGTTCTTC

D gene: TRBD2
J gene: TRBJ2-7
V gene: TRBV20-1
clone size: few
CDR3 protein: CSASPSGSYEQYF
CDR3 DNA: TGCAGTGCTAGTCCTAGCGGGAGTTACGAGCAGTACTTC

D gene: NA
J gene: TRBJ2-1
V gene: TRBV20-1
clone size: few
CDR3 protein: CSARDLGGVYNEQFF
CDR3 DNA: TGCAGTGCTAGAGATCTGGGCGGGGTTTACAATGAGCAGTTCTTC

D gene: NA
J gene: TRBJ1-2
V gene: TRBV10-3
clone size: many
CDR3 protein: CAISEIEGDYGYTF
CDR3 DNA: TGTGCCATCAGTGAGATTGAAGGGGACTATGGCTACACCTTC

D gene: NA
J gene: TRBJ2-5
V gene: TRBV20-1
clone size: NA
CDR3 protein: CSARGGTTGRETQYF
CDR3 DNA: TGCAGTGCTAGAGGGGGGACGACAGGGAGGGAGACCCAGTACTTC

D gene: TRBD1
J gene: TRBJ1-2
V gene: TRBV5-6
clone size: NA
CDR3 protein: CASSPRTGGVQVNTF
CDR3 DNA: TGTGCCAGCAGCCCAAGGACAGGGGGTGTTCAGGTCAACACCTTC

D gene: TRBD1
J gene: TRBJ2-5
V gene: TRBV24-1
clone size: NA
CDR3 protein: CATSDPRTGGQQETQYF
CDR3 DNA: TGTGCCACCAGTGACCCCCGGACAGGGGGCCAGCAAGAGACCCAGTACTTC

D gene: TRBD1
J gene: TRBJ2-1
V gene: TRBV5-1
clone size: few
CDR3 protein: CASSSLTGTGRNEQFF
CDR3 DNA: TGCGCCAGCAGCTCCCTAACCGGGACAGGACGTAATGAGCAGTTCTTC

D gene: NA
J gene: TRBJ2-1
V gene: TRBV6-5
clone size: NA
CDR3 protein: CASRFTTAYNEQFF
CDR3 DNA: TGTGCCAGCCGTTTCACCACCGCCTACAATGAGCAGTTCTTC

D gene: TRBD2
J gene: TRBJ2-1
V gene: TRBV20-1
clone size: few
CDR3 protein: CSANFWGGGGASRQDNEQFF
CDR3 DNA: TGCAGTGCCAACTTTTGGGGCGGCGGGGGGGCTTCCAGGCAAGACAATGAGCAGTTCTTC

D gene: NA
J gene: TRBJ1-3
V gene: TRBV20-1
clone size: NA
CDR3 protein: CSARPKAGSFGNTIYF
CDR3 DNA: TGCAGTGCTAGACCAAAGGCAGGGTCCTTTGGAAACACCATATATTTT

D gene: TRBD2
J gene: TRBJ2-5
V gene: TRBV7-9
clone size: NA
CDR3 protein: CASTTPGGETQYF
CDR3 DNA: TGTGCCAGCACCACCCCGGGGGGAGAGACCCAGTACTTC

D gene: NA
J gene: TRBJ2-1
V gene: TRBV11-3
clone size: few
CDR3 protein: CASSLEEGNEQFF
CDR3 DNA: TGTGCCAGCAGCTTAGAGGAGGGAAATGAGCAGTTCTTC

D gene: NA
J gene: TRBJ1-2
V gene: TRBV25-1
clone size: NA
CDR3 protein: CASSEEWDNYGYTF
CDR3 DNA: TGTGCCAGCAGTGAAGAGTGGGATAACTATGGCTACACCTTC

D gene: TRBD1
J gene: TRBJ1-1
V gene: TRBV29-1
clone size: few
CDR3 protein: CSVDGPGGSEAFF
CDR3 DNA: TGCAGCGTTGATGGCCCAGGGGGCAGTGAAGCTTTCTTT

D gene: TRBD1
J gene: TRBJ2-7
V gene: TRBV3-1
clone size: few
CDR3 protein: CASSQEIPNDRGQNEQYF
CDR3 DNA: TGTGCCAGCAGCCAAGAAATACCGAACGACAGGGGGCAAAACGAGCAGTACTTC

D gene: TRBD1
J gene: TRBJ1-4
V gene: TRBV7-2
clone size: NA
CDR3 protein: CASSQGGSEKLFF
CDR3 DNA: TGTGCCAGCAGCCAAGGGGGCAGTGAAAAACTGTTTTTT

D gene: NA
J gene: TRBJ2-3
V gene: TRBV20-1
clone size: NA
CDR3 protein: CSARTSLGFPSSSTDTQYF
CDR3 DNA: TGCAGTGCTAGGACGAGTTTAGGCTTCCCCTCGTCTAGCACAGATACGCAGTATTTT

D gene: TRBD1
J gene: TRBJ1-2
V gene: TRBV18
clone size: NA
CDR3 protein: CASSPAGTGYFYGYTF
CDR3 DNA: TGTGCCAGCTCACCTGCCGGGACAGGGTATTTCTATGGCTACACCTTC

D gene: TRBD1
J gene: TRBJ2-7
V gene: TRBV15
clone size: few
CDR3 protein: CATSRDLGTGSHEQYF
CDR3 DNA: TGTGCCACCAGCAGAGATTTAGGGACAGGGTCCCACGAGCAGTACTTC

D gene: TRBD2
J gene: TRBJ2-2
V gene: TRBV29-1
clone size: NA
CDR3 protein: CSVEDGTSGRGTGELFF
CDR3 DNA: TGCAGCGTTGAAGACGGGACTAGCGGGAGGGGGACCGGGGAGCTGTTTTTT

D gene: NA
J gene: TRBJ1-6
V gene: TRBV12-3/TRBV12-4
clone size: few
CDR3 protein: CASCAEMGSPLHF
CDR3 DNA: TGTGCCAGCTGTGCGGAGATGGGTTCACCCCTCCACTTT

D gene: NA
J gene: TRBJ1-5
V gene: TRBV6-2/TRBV6-3
clone size: NA
CDR3 protein: CASSYHTGNQPQHF
CDR3 DNA: TGTGCCAGCAGTTACCATACAGGGAACCAGCCCCAGCATTTT

D gene: TRBD1
J gene: TRBJ1-2
V gene: TRBV3-1
clone size: NA
CDR3 protein: CASSQVAGGSGYTF
CDR3 DNA: TGTGCCAGCAGCCAAGTCGCAGGGGGCAGCGGCTACACCTTC

D gene: NA
J gene: TRBJ2-1
V gene: TRBV23-1
clone size: NA
CDR3 protein: CASSQDGPGQCSYNEQFF
CDR3 DNA: TGCGCCAGCAGTCAGGACGGCCCAGGGCAATGCTCCTACAATGAGCAGTTCTTC

D gene: TRBD2
J gene: TRBJ2-2
V gene: TRBV24-1
clone size: NA
CDR3 protein: CATRSGRGNTGELFF
CDR3 DNA: TGTGCCACCAGGAGCGGGAGAGGGAACACCGGGGAGCTGTTTTTT